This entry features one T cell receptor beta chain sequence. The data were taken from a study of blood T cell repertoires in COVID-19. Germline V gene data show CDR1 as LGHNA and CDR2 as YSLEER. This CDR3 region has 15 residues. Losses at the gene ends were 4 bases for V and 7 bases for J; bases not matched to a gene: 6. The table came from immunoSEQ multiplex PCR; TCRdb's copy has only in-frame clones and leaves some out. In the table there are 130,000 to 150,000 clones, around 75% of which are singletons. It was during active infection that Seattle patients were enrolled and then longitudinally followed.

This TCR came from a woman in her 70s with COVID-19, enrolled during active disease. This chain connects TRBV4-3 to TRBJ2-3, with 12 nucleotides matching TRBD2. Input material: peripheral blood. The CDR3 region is CASSPSGGGVYTQYF. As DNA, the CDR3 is TGCGCCAGCAGCCCTAGCGGGGGGGGTGTATATACGCAGTATTTT.